The 16 T cell receptor beta chains listed next were all sequenced from one sample in a study of breast tumors, draining lymph nodes, adjacent tissues (dated by TCRdb to the mid-2010s). Library creation used multiplex PCR. TCRdb shows the sequencer as Illumina HiSeq 2000. The raw public reads went through TCRdb reprocessing: fastp at Q25, MiXCR clone calling, in-frame beta chains kept. All rows with the same CDR3 protein become a single entry with the most common DNA and genes. The sample table shows tens of thousands of distinct CDR3 sequences, and 45% to 60% are seen once. The biggest ten clones account for roughly an eighth of the sample. Specimen: breast tumor tissue. Every receptor here comes from a female donor with breast cancer. Some clones in this sample may be carry-over from other donors' samples.

By frequency in the sample, this clonotype is large. The chain carries TRBV4-1 and TRBJ2-7; 13 bases match TRBD2. J was trimmed by 4 bases and V by 5 bases; bases with no gene match: 8. The CDR3 contains 16 residues. The germline gives CDR1 MGHRA, CDR2 YSYEKL. The CDR3 loop reads CASSFRLAGGGYEQYF. In DNA, the CDR3 is TGCGCCAGCAGCTTCCGACTAGCGGGGGGAGGATACGAGCAGTACTTC.

A note on this clonotype: No conserved phenylalanine or tryptophan is present at the end of the CDR3, so a read error is the likely explanation. The DNA of the CDR3 is TGTGCCAGCTCCAGGTCGGAGGGGATCTCACCCCTCCACCTT. Protein sequence: CASSRSEGISPLHL. The rearrangement links TRBV5-4 to TRBJ1-6; possible D gene TRBD1, 5 bases. The germline V and J ends were trimmed by 7 bases and 10 bases, with 18 bases remaining between them. CDR3 length: 14 residues. Germline V gene data show CDR1 as SGHNT and CDR2 as YYREEE (reference sequence).

The rearrangement uses TRBV12-3 or TRBV12-4 and TRBJ1-2; TRBD1 aligns across 10 bases. This CDR3 has 16 residues. V shed 2 bases and J 2 bases; nucleotides not matched to a gene: 5. The CDR3 protein is CASSLIGTGVNYGYTF. CDR3 nucleotides: TGTGCCAGCAGTTTAATCGGGACAGGGGTAAACTATGGCTACACCTTC.

This chain links TRBV20-1 with TRBJ1-6, with D possibly matching TRBD1 (5 bases). The CDR3 contains 15 residues. The germline CDR1 and CDR2 sequences are DFQATT and SNEGSKA (reference sequence). Trimming took 0 bases from V and 7 from J, leaving 13 bases between them. For the CDR3, the DNA is TGCAGTGCTAGAGAGGCAGGGAATTTCAATTCACCCCTCCACTTT. It translates to CSAREAGNFNSPLHF.

V gene TRBV19 combines with J gene TRBJ2-5; no definite D call. Per germline, CDR1 LNHDA and CDR2 SQIVND (reference sequence). CDR3 size: 13 residues. Trimming left V 2 bases short and J 4 bases short, with 8 bases between. CDR3 protein: CASSIRTGETQYF. In nucleotides, the CDR3 is TGTGCCAGTAGTATACGGACGGGAGAGACCCAGTACTTC.

This clonotype was detected ten times or more. The chain recombines TRBV6-5 with TRBJ1-1; 8 bases match TRBD1. From germline, CDR1 is MNHEY and CDR2 SVGAGI. This CDR3 is built from 15 residues. Trimming cost V 6 bases and J 10 bases; bases outside gene matches: 16. This chain's CDR3 is CASSDTGGNPKGAFF. CDR3 in DNA: TGTGCCAGCAGCGACACAGGGGGTAACCCGAAAGGAGCTTTCTTT.

The chain combines TRBV15 with TRBJ1-6, with unresolved D. This CDR3 region has 14 residues. CDR1 LNHNV and CDR2 YYDKDF come from the germline V gene (reference sequence). V was clipped by 3 bases and J by 7 bases, with 10 bases between them. The CDR3 DNA reads TGTGCCACCAGCAGCGGGGATCGGAATTCACCCCTCCACTTT. This codes for CATSSGDRNSPLHF.

In regard to this clonotype: A read error may produce the germline difference seen at one junction end. The chain employs TRBV20-1 and TRBJ2-5; D assignment may be TRBD1 or TRBD2 (5 bases each). This CDR3 has 15 amino acids. CDR1 is DFQATT and CDR2 is SNEGSKA in the germline V gene (reference sequence). The CDR3 reads CSASGQGAYQDTQYF. CDR3 DNA sequence: TGCAGTGCTAGTGGTCAGGGAGCATACCAAGACACCCAGTACTTC.

By sample fraction, this clonotype is medium-sized (0.01 to 0.1%). This chain uses TRBV6-5 with TRBJ2-7; TRBD1 aligns across 7 bases. J lost 4 bases, V lost 5 bases, and 11 bases had no gene match. The CDR3 covers 15 residues. Germline V lookup: CDR1 MNHEY, CDR2 SVGAGI. The DNA of the CDR3 is TGTGCCAGCAGTCGAATTTCCGGGACAGCTTACGAGCAGTACTTC. Amino acid sequence: CASSRISGTAYEQYF.

The chain uses TRBV7-6 and TRBJ2-7; D remains unclear. V was cut by 2 bases and J by 2 bases, with 10 bases left in between. There are 14 residues in the CDR3. From germline, CDR1 is SGHVS and CDR2 FNYEAQ. This chain's CDR3 is CASSLSRDTYEQYF. DNA for the CDR3: TGTGCCAGCAGCTTAAGCAGAGACACCTACGAGCAGTACTTC.

This clonotype was seen ten or more times. The chain uses TRBV7-9 and TRBJ2-3; the match to TRBD2 covers 8 bases. CDR1 SEHNR and CDR2 FQNEAQ come from the germline V gene (reference sequence). The V gene end was trimmed by 2 bases and the J gene end by 3 bases; junction bases not matched to a gene: 10. The CDR3 runs to 17 residues. CDR3 sequence: CASSLWTGGVKTDTQYF. DNA of the CDR3: TGTGCCAGCAGCTTATGGACGGGAGGGGTAAAAACAGATACGCAGTATTTT.

The sample holds many counts of this clonotype. The rearrangement joins TRBV11-2 to TRBJ2-1; 10 nucleotides agree with TRBD2. V shed 1 base, J shed 6 bases, and the junction held 6 bases outside the gene matches. The CDR3 is 16 residues long. CDR1 and CDR2 (germline): SGHAT, FQNNGV. CDR3 region: CASSLVAGGNLNEQFF. DNA of the CDR3: TGTGCCAGCAGCTTAGTAGCGGGGGGCAACCTCAATGAGCAGTTCTTC.

This clonotype has a count of ten or more. J is TRBJ2-1 and V is TRBV19, with 13 bases lining up with TRBD2. The CDR3 spans 17 residues. The junction had 8 bases not matched to a gene; V was cut back by 9 bases and J by 0 bases. CDR1 LNHDA and CDR2 SQIVND come from the germline V gene (reference sequence). The CDR3 sequence: CASGTSGVGTSYNEQFF. The CDR3 bases are TGTGCCAGCGGGACTAGCGGGGTAGGGACCTCCTACAATGAGCAGTTCTTC.

For this clonotype: The junction and the germline gene differ at one end; a read error may be behind it. This sequence joins TRBV5-8 and TRBJ2-2, with TRBD1 identical over 10 bases. Germline V gene data show CDR1 as SGHTS and CDR2 as YDEGEE. CDR3 length: 16 amino acids. CDR3 bases: TGCGCCAGCAGCTCGAGACAGGGGGCGGGCACCGGGGAGCTGTTTTTT. Its translation: CASSSRQGAGTGELFF.

This clonotype occurred many times. The chain links TRBV5-6 to TRBJ1-4; D gene unclear. This CDR3 spans 14 amino acids. With 0 bases removed from V and 8 bases from J, the gap between germline ends came to 11 bases. The germline V gene encodes CDR1 SGHDT and CDR2 YYEEEE. The CDR3 sequence is CASSLGLSEEKLFF. In DNA, the CDR3 is TGTGCCAGCAGCTTGGGCCTTAGCGAGGAAAAACTGTTTTTT.

V gene TRBV12-3 or TRBV12-4 combines with J gene TRBJ2-3; D gene unclear. Trimming removed 4 bases from V and 2 bases from J, with 1 base in between. This CDR3 is 11 amino acids long. In DNA, the CDR3 is TGTGCCAGCAGTTACACAGATACGCAGTATTTT. It encodes CASSYTDTQYF.